The 28 T cell receptor beta chains reported below all come from one sample, sequenced in a study of T-cell reconstitution after alpha-beta-depleted transplantation in children. During its preparation, the TCRbeta library received unique molecular identifiers. TCRdb ran MiXCR on the PCR reads and lists one entry per CDR3 protein. The sample lists roughly 100,000 distinct CDR3 sequences, about 5.6% occurring once. The starting material was PBMCs, mostly from graft donor cells, obtained 60 days after TCRalphabeta/CD19-depleted stem cell transplant. The source of these receptors is a female patient between 2 and 15 years old who had a stem cell transplant for Fanconi anemia, so the T cells may come from the graft donor.

This clonotype was counted a few times. This chain uses TRBV2 with TRBJ2-5; 10 bases are a match to TRBD1. In germline, CDR1 is SNHLY, CDR2 FYNNEI. V lost 6 bases and J lost 2; bases outside the gene matches: 6. The CDR3 has 15 residues. Here the CDR3 DNA reads TGTGCCAGCAGCGAGACAGGGGGCGGGCAAGAGACCCAGTACTTC. Its protein product is CASSETGGGQETQYF. The full variable domain, with the rest looked up from reference TRBV2 and TRBJ2-5, is EPEVTQTPSHQVTQMGQEVILRCVPISNHLYFYWYRQILGQKVEFLVSFYNNEISEKSEIFDDQFSVERPDGSNFTLKIRSTKLEDSAMYFCASSETGGGQETQYFGPGTRLLVL.

This clonotype has a count of ten or more. This chain links TRBV2 with TRBJ2-5, with 8 nucleotides matching TRBD1. Germline V CDR1 and CDR2: SNHLY, FYNNEI. This CDR3 is built from 15 residues. With V trimmed by 3 bases and J by 7 bases, 10 bases remained unmatched. The CDR3 sequence is CASSERPGGSGTQYF. CDR3 nucleotides: TGTGCCAGCAGTGAGAGGCCAGGGGGCTCGGGGACCCAGTACTTC.

This clonotype was counted many times. The genes are TRBV4-2 and TRBJ2-7; no definite D call. The CDR3 loop spans 14 amino acids. The V end was cut by 2 bases, the J end by 5 bases, with 13 bases between. Germline-derived CDR1 and CDR2 are LGHNA and YNFKEQ. The CDR3, as DNA: TGTGCCAGCAGCCAACCCCCGGTGGAGAACGAGCAGTACTTC. It encodes CASSQPPVENEQYF.

This clonotype was seen more than once but under ten times. This chain links TRBV6-2 or TRBV6-3 with TRBJ1-6; the D gene is possibly TRBD1 (5 bases). V lost 1 base to trimming and J lost 7 bases, with 14 bases between them. Germline CDR1 MNHEY, CDR2 SVGEGT. This CDR3 has 16 residues. This CDR3 is CASSYFPDTPNSPLHF. Here the CDR3 DNA reads TGTGCCAGCAGTTACTTCCCGGACACGCCAAATTCACCCCTCCACTTT.

This clonotype was counted ten times or more. This rearrangement joins TRBV3-1 to TRBJ1-1, with D uncertain. Germline loops: CDR1 LGHDT, CDR2 YNNKEL (reference sequence). With 8 bases removed from V and 0 bases from J, the gap between germline ends came to 7 bases. The CDR3 loop spans 12 amino acids. The CDR3 protein is CASRHLNTEAFF. For the CDR3, the DNA is TGTGCCAGCCGACACCTGAACACTGAAGCTTTCTTT.

This clonotype has ten or more counts. The V call is TRBV10-3, the J call TRBJ2-1; the D is unclear. The germline gives CDR1 ENHRY, CDR2 SYGVKD. The CDR3 totals 14 residues. V was shortened by 2 bases and J by 2 bases, with 7 bases between the two germline ends. In DNA, the CDR3 is TGTGCCATCAGTGAGAGCTCAACCTACAATGAGCAGTTCTTC. Protein product: CAISESSTYNEQFF.

This clonotype was detected ten times or more. The chain couples TRBV2 to TRBJ2-3; D is possibly TRBD2 (6 bases). Trimming cost V 5 bases and J 0 bases, with 12 bases left between them. Germline V CDR1 and CDR2: SNHLY, FYNNEI. The CDR3 totals 15 residues. Here the CDR3 DNA reads TGTGCCAGCAGTAGATCGGCGGGAAGCACAGATACGCAGTATTTT. Translation gives CASSRSAGSTDTQYF.

In this sample, this clonotype turned up many times. The chain links TRBV20-1 to TRBJ2-5, with 12 bases that match TRBD2. Trimming removed 6 bases from V and 3 bases from J; junction bases left unmatched: 2. CDR3 size: 13 residues. Germline CDR1 DFQATT, CDR2 SNEGSKA (reference sequence). This CDR3 reads CSARTSGEETQYF. The CDR3 DNA is TGCAGTGCACGGACTAGCGGGGAAGAGACCCAGTACTTC.

Ten or more counts support this clonotype. The chain employs TRBV6-5 and TRBJ1-6; possible D gene TRBD1, 6 bases. Germline V gives CDR1 MNHEY, CDR2 SVGAGI. The CDR3 is 16 residues long. The ends were cut back, 0 bases at V and 11 bases at J, with 17 bases in the middle. The CDR3 DNA reads TGTGCCAGCAGTTACTCGCCCGGGACATTTTCCGCACCCCTCCACTTT. Its protein is CASSYSPGTFSAPLHF.

The chain uses TRBV7-2 and TRBJ2-1, with a possible D match to TRBD1 (5 bases). This CDR3 is built from 15 residues. Looked up from germline, CDR1 is SGHTA and CDR2 is FQGNSA. Trimming removed 0 bases from V and 2 bases from J, with 8 bases in between. CDR3 protein: CASSLAYRTYNEQFF. The CDR3 DNA reads TGTGCCAGCAGCTTAGCGTACAGGACCTACAATGAGCAGTTCTTC.

This clonotype has a count of ten or more. V is TRBV7-9 and J is TRBJ2-2; D call uncertain. CDR3 length equals 12 residues. The V gene's germline CDR1 is SEHNR and CDR2 FQNEAQ (reference sequence). V was pared by 3 bases and J by 7 bases, with 6 bases between. The CDR3: CASSFYVGELFF. DNA for the CDR3: TGTGCCAGCAGCTTCTACGTCGGGGAGCTGTTTTTT.

This clonotype appeared many times. The CDR3 DNA sequence: TGTGCCAGCAGCCGTACACTAGCGGGAGGAGAGACCCAGTACTTC. Protein product: CASSRTLAGGETQYF. This chain joins TRBV14 and TRBJ2-5; 12 nucleotides line up with TRBD2. CDR3 size: 15 residues. The junction had 4 bases not matched to a gene; V was cut back by 4 bases and J by 4 bases. In germline, CDR1 is SGHDN, CDR2 FVKESK. Drawing the rest from reference TRBV14 and TRBJ2-5, the complete variable domain is EAGVTQFPSHSVIEKGQTVTLRCDPISGHDNLYWYRRVMGKEIKFLLHFVKESKQDESGMPNNRFLAERTGGTYSTLKVQPAELEDSGVYFCASSRTLAGGETQYFGPGTRLLVL.

This clonotype was detected only a few times. V is TRBV20-1 and J is TRBJ1-2, with 7 bases lining up with TRBD1. Germline-derived CDR1 and CDR2 are DFQATT and SNEGSKA (reference sequence). The CDR3 consists of 13 residues. V shed 5 bases, J shed 8 bases, and the junction held 11 bases outside the gene matches. The CDR3 nucleotides are TGCAGTGCTCCACCTACAGGGGCAGGGGGCTACACCTTC. Translating it yields CSAPPTGAGGYTF.

There are many counts of this clonotype. The chain employs TRBV12-3 or TRBV12-4 and TRBJ2-2; TRBD2 matches at 11 bases. The J segment lost 4 bases and the V segment lost 7 bases, leaving 2 bases of the junction unmatched. This CDR3 has 14 residues. CDR3 region: CASKLAGATGELFF. The DNA of the CDR3 is TGTGCCAGCAAACTAGCGGGGGCCACCGGGGAGCTGTTTTTT.

This clonotype was observed many times. This sequence joins TRBV12-3 or TRBV12-4 and TRBJ2-1; tentatively, D is TRBD1 (6 bases). This CDR3 is 16 amino acids long. V was shortened by 6 bases and J by 6 bases, with 21 bases between the two germline ends. The CDR3, as DNA: TGTGCCAGCAGGAGAGACAGGACGCCCCTACGCAATGAGCAGTTCTTC. It translates to CASRRDRTPLRNEQFF.

The table lists this clonotype with a few counts. V gene TRBV12-3 or TRBV12-4 combines with J gene TRBJ2-5, with 10 bases lining up with TRBD1. Trimming took 5 bases from V and 7 from J; bases not matched to a gene: 10. The CDR3 length is 15 residues. This CDR3 is CASSHSGQGLGTQYF. The CDR3 bases are TGTGCCAGCAGTCACTCGGGACAGGGGTTGGGGACCCAGTACTTC.

This clonotype was observed many times. The V gene is TRBV2, the J gene TRBJ2-1; 7 bases agree with TRBD2. This CDR3 is 15 amino acids long. V was clipped by 7 bases and J by 2 bases; unmatched bases: 8. Germline loops: CDR1 SNHLY, CDR2 FYNNEI. Here the CDR3 DNA reads TGTGCCAGCAACGGGCTAGCGGTAACCTACAATGAGCAGTTCTTC. Amino acid sequence: CASNGLAVTYNEQFF.

This clonotype was picked up many times. The chain links TRBV12-3 or TRBV12-4 to TRBJ2-7, with D possibly being TRBD1 (6 bases). V was pared by 6 bases and J by 3 bases, with 12 bases between. The CDR3 is 13 amino acids. For the CDR3, the DNA is TGTGCCAGCAGGGTGACAGGAATCTACGAGCAGTACTTC. This gives the protein CASRVTGIYEQYF.

In its sample, this clonotype was seen a few times. The chain couples TRBV29-1 to TRBJ2-5; 7 bases line up with TRBD2. This CDR3 contains 13 residues. V was clipped by 3 bases and J by 8 bases; unmatched bases: 9. Looked up from germline, CDR1 is SQVTM and CDR2 is ANQGSEA. The CDR3: CSVDLGSGYTQYF. CDR3 nucleotides: TGCAGCGTTGATCTTGGTAGCGGGTATACCCAGTACTTC.

This clonotype was detected ten times or more. DNA of the CDR3: TGTGCCAGCAGCTTAGATCTTCGGACTAGCGGGAGAACAGATACGCAGTATTTT. Translation: CASSLDLRTSGRTDTQYF. The V and J genes are TRBV11-2 and TRBJ2-3; TRBD2 matches 13 bases. Unmatched junction bases numbered 6, after V lost 0 bases and J lost 3 bases. CDR1 SGHAT and CDR2 FQNNGV come from the germline V gene. This CDR3 has 18 amino acids.

This clonotype appeared many times. V usage is TRBV28 and J usage is TRBJ2-7; D gene ambiguous. Trimming took off 2 bases at V and 0 bases at J, with 8 bases between the two ends. The CDR3 covers 14 residues. Germline loops: CDR1 MDHEN, CDR2 SYDVKM. The CDR3: CASSLVGPSYEQYF. The CDR3, as DNA: TGTGCCAGCAGTTTAGTAGGACCCTCCTACGAGCAGTACTTC.

This clonotype has only one observation. A junction boundary mismatches the germline segment, possibly from a read error. The J gene is TRBJ2-1, the V gene TRBV29-1; 12 bases align to TRBD2. The CDR3 length is 16 residues. The germline V gene encodes CDR1 SQVTM and CDR2 ANQGSEA. The CDR3 here is CSVDPGLAGPRGEQIF. The DNA for the CDR3 is TGCAGCGTTGACCCGGGACTAGCGGGCCCAAGAGGTGAGCAGATCTTC.

This clonotype was observed at least ten times. This sequence joins TRBV5-1 and TRBJ1-5, with D tentatively TRBD1 (5 bases). Trimming left V 1 base short and J 2 bases short, with 7 bases between. Germline V gives CDR1 SGHRS, CDR2 YFSETQ. CDR3 length: 14 amino acids. The CDR3 loop is CASSLLGGNQPQHF. CDR3 nucleotides: TGCGCCAGCAGCTTGTTGGGGGGCAATCAGCCCCAGCATTTT.

The chain combines TRBV3-1 with TRBJ2-5; 11 bases line up with TRBD2. V lost 4 bases and J lost 4; bases outside the gene matches: 2. This CDR3 region has 14 residues. Germline loops: CDR1 LGHDT, CDR2 YNNKEL (reference sequence). The CDR3 here is CASSLAGGGETQYF. The CDR3 region has the DNA TGTGCCAGCAGCCTAGCGGGGGGGGGAGAGACCCAGTACTTC.

This clonotype was recorded at least ten times. This chain joins TRBV7-2 and TRBJ1-2; D is unclear. This CDR3 has 14 amino acids. The V end was cut by 5 bases, the J end by 2 bases, with 12 bases between. Germline values: CDR1 SGHTA, CDR2 FQGNSA. CDR3: CASSAFLRNYGYTF. CDR3 sequence (DNA): TGTGCCAGCAGCGCGTTCCTGAGAAACTATGGCTACACCTTC.

This clonotype was recorded at least ten times. V gene TRBV12-3 or TRBV12-4 combines with J gene TRBJ1-2, with 10 bases fitting TRBD1. The trim removed 1 base at V and 7 bases at J, leaving 3 bases unmatched. The CDR3 length is 14 residues. CDR3 DNA sequence: TGTGCCAGCAGTTTAGGACAGGGGGCTTTTGGCTACACCTTC. It specifies CASSLGQGAFGYTF.

The chain uses TRBV18 and TRBJ2-5; D ambiguous. The CDR3 spans 14 residues. CDR1 KGHSH and CDR2 LQKENI come from the germline V gene. Trimming removed 1 base at V and 2 bases at J, with 8 bases between. The CDR3, as DNA: TGTGCCAGCTCACCACGGTACACTCAAGAGACCCAGTACTTC. Translation gives CASSPRYTQETQYF.

The rearrangement links TRBV29-1 to TRBJ2-7, with D possibly TRBD2 on 6 matching bases. CDR1 is SQVTM, CDR2 ANQGSEA, per germline. The CDR3 is 12 residues long. V lost 7 bases and J 3 bases, leaving 13 bases between the germline ends. The CDR3 DNA sequence: TGCAGCGCCAGCGGGCCTTACTACGAGCAGTACTTC. It is translated as CSASGPYYEQYF.